This section outlines one TCR beta chain sequence together with its context. This specimen comes from a study of early T cells in non-severe SARS-CoV-2 infection. TCRdb reprocessed the 5' RACE reads with MiXCR, giving one entry per CDR3 protein. The table has 62,000 or so distinct CDR3 sequences, approximately 8.8% seen once. Trimming took off 4 bases at V and 4 bases at J, with 16 bases between the two ends. The length of the CDR3 is 14 residues. Germline CDR1 SQVTM, CDR2 ANQGSEA. This rearrangement joins TRBV29-1 to TRBJ1-1; D might be TRBD1 (6 bases). The TCR sequence derives from an adult who was a healthcare worker with PCR-confirmed SARS-CoV-2 infection or an uninfected control (not recorded which). The input for sequencing was whole blood, taken at baseline. The CDR3 sequence is CSVVGGVSPTEAFF. Written as DNA, the CDR3 is TGCAGCGTTGTTGGGGGCGTTTCCCCCACTGAAGCTTTCTTT.